The clone carrying this T cell receptor (beta chain) was seen only once. Its antigen is unidentified. V shed 0 bases and J shed 2 bases, with 8 bases lying between them. The CDR3 runs 15 residues. Germline CDR1 and CDR2: SGHDT and YYEEEE. Survey-level immunoSEQ v3.0 assays were run. Produced via immunoSEQ multiplex PCR; TCRdb's table is partial and in-frame only. The repertoire holds more than 25,000 clones, with roughly 97% as singletons. This record comes from a study of long-term antiretroviral therapy in people with HIV. Study-level results: Increased diversity was seen after ART, yet it remained lower than in transplant donor controls.

The chain employs TRBV5-6 and TRBJ2-2, with D maybe TRBD2 (5 bases). Sequencing was performed on unsorted PBMCs, taken 7.6 years after starting antiretroviral therapy. The receptor comes from a man under 40 with HIV. CDR3 bases: TGTGCCAGCAGCTTGGTTCCGGGAAACACCGGGGAGCTGTTTTTT. It codes for CASSLVPGNTGELFF. The complete variable domain, with remaining parts taken from reference TRBV5-6 and TRBJ2-2, reads DAGVTQSPTHLIKTRGQQVTLRCSPKSGHDTVSWYQQALGQGPQFIFQYYEEEERQRGNFPDRFSGHQFPNYSSELNVNALLLGDSALYLCASSLVPGNTGELFFGEGSRLTVL.